The entry that follows covers one T cell receptor beta chain sequence. Its matching antigen is unknown. The data were obtained in a study of cytomegalovirus exposure and HLA in healthy donors. Whole-study findings and limits: Certain sequence variants were highly shared and formed a cluster, and this cluster was likely a sequencing artifact. A later analysis reportedly found that, within productive TCRs, an Asian-associated ancestry cluster had fewer N-insertions than the mean observed across the roughly 730 donors.

The germline gives CDR1 ENHRY, CDR2 SYGVKD. This CDR3 spans 14 amino acids. Trimming took 4 bases from V and 7 from J, leaving 16 bases between them. Vbeta (60) and Jbeta (13) primers were used in the PCR. The assay was immunoSEQ multiplex PCR, and TCRdb's table has in-frame clones only and misses some. This sample has around 110,000 clones; 60% to 80% occur once, and the top ten carry about 2.3%. The receptor comes from a man aged 40-49 years in good health and CMV-seronegative. The gene calls are TRBV10-3 and TRBJ1-2, with D unresolved. What was sequenced was PBMCs. CDR3 region: CAISVWLGPFGYTF. CDR3 coding DNA: TGTGCCATCAGTGTTTGGTTGGGCCCCTTTGGCTACACCTTC.